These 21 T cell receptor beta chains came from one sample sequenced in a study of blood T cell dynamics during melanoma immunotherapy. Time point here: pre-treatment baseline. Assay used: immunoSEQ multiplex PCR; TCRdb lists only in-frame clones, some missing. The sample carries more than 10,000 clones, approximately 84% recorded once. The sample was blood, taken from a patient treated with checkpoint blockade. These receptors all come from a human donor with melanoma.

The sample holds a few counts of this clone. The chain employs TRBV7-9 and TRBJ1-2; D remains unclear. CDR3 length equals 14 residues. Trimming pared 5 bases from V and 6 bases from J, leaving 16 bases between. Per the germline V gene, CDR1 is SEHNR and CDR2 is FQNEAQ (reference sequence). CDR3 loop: CASSAYQGRDGYTF. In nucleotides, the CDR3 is TGTGCCAGCAGCGCCTATCAAGGGCGCGATGGCTACACCTTC. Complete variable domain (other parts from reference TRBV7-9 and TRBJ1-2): DTGVSQNPRHKITKRGQNVTFRCDPISEHNRLYWYRQTLGQGPEFLTYFQNEAQLEKSRLLSDRFSAERPKGSFSTLEIQRTEQGDSAMYLCASSAYQGRDGYTFGSGTRLTVV.

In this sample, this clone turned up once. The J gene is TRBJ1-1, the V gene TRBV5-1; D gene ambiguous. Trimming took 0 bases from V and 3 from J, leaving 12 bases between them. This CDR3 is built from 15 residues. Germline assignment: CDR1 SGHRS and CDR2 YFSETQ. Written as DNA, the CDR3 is TGCGCCAGCAGCTTGGGCGACACCTGGGACACTGAAGCTTTCTTT. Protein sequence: CASSLGDTWDTEAFF.

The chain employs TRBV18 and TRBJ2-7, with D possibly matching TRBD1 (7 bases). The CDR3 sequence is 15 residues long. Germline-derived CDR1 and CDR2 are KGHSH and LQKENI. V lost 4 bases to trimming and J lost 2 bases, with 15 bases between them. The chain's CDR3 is CASSLGGTEAYEQYF. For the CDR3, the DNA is TGTGCCAGCTCACTTGGGGGGACAGAAGCCTACGAGCAGTACTTC.

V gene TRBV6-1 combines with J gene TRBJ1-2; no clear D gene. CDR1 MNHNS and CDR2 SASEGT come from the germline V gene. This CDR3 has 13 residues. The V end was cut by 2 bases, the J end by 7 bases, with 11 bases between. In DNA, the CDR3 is TGTGCCAGCAGTGAAAGGCGGGAGGGTGGCTACACCTTC. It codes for CASSERREGGYTF.

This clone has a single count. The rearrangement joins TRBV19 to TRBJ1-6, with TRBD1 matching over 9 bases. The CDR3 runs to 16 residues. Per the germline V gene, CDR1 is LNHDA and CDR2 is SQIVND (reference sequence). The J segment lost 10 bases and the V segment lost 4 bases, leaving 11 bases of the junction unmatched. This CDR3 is CASSRGVGTGTSPLHF. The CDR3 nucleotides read TGTGCCAGTAGTAGAGGGGTGGGGACAGGGACCTCACCCCTCCACTTT.

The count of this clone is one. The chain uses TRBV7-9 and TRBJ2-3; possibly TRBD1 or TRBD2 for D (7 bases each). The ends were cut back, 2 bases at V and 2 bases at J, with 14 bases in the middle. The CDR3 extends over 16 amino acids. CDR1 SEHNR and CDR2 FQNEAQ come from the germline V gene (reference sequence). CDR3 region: CASSLFAGGVTDTQYF. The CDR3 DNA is TGTGCCAGCAGCTTATTTGCAGGGGGGGTCACAGATACGCAGTATTTT.

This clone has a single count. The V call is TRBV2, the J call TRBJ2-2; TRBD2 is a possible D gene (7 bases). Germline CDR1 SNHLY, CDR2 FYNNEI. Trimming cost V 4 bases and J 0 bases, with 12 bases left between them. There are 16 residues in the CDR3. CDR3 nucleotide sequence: TGTGCCAGCAGTGTGTGGGGGGGCTCGAACACCGGGGAGCTGTTTTTT. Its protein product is CASSVWGGSNTGELFF. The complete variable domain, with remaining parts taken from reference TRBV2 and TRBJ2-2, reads EPEVTQTPSHQVTQMGQEVILRCVPISNHLYFYWYRQILGQKVEFLVSFYNNEISEKSEIFDDQFSVERPDGSNFTLKIRSTKLEDSAMYFCASSVWGGSNTGELFFGEGSRLTVL.

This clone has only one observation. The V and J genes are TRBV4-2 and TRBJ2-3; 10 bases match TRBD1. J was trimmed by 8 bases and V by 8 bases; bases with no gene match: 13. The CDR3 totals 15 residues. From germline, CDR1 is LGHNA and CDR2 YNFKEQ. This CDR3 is CASGRGTGALGTQYF. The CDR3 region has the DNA TGTGCCAGCGGTAGAGGGACAGGGGCCCTCGGTACGCAGTATTTT.

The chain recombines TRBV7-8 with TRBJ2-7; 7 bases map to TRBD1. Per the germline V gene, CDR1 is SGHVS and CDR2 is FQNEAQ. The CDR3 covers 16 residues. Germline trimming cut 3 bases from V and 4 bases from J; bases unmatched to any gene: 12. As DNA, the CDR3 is TGTGCCAGCAGCTTGGAGACAGGGTACGCAGTATACGAGCAGTACTTC. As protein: CASSLETGYAVYEQYF.

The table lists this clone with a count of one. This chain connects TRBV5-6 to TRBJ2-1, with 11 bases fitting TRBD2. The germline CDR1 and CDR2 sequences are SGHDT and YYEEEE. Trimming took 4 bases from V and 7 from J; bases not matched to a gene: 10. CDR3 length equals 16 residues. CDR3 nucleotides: TGTGCCAGCAGCCCCCTAGCGGGGGGCCTAAGTAATGAGCAGTTCTTC. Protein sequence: CASSPLAGGLSNEQFF.

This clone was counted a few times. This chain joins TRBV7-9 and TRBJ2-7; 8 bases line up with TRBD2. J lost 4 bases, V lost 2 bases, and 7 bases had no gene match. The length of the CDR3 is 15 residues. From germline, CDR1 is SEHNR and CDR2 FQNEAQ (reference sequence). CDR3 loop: CASSLSGGPLYEQYF. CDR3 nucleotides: TGTGCCAGCAGCTTATCGGGGGGGCCCCTTTACGAGCAGTACTTC.

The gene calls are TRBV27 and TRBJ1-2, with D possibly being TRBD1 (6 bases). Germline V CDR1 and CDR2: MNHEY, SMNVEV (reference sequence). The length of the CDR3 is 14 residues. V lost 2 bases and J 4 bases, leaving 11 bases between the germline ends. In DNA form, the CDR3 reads TGTGCCAGCAGTTTAGCCCCGGACAGCTATGGCTACACCTTC. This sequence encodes CASSLAPDSYGYTF.

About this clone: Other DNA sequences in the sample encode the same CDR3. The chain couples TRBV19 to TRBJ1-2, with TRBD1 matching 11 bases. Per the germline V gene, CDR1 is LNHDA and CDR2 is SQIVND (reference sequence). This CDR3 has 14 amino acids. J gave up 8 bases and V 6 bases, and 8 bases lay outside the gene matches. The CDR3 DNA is TGTGCCAGTAGCCTGGACAGGGGGCTGGGCGGCTACACCTTC. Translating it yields CASSLDRGLGGYTF.

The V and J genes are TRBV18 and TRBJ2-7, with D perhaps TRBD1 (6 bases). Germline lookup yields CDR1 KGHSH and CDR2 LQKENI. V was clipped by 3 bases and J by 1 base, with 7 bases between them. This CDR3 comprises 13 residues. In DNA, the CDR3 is TGTGCCAGCTCACCGACAGGATCCTACGAGCAGTACTTC. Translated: CASSPTGSYEQYF.

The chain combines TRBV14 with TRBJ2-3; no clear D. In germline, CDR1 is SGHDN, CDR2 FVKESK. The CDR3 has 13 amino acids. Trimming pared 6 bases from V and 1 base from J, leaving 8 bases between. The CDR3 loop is CASRLTGTDTQYF. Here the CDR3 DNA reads TGTGCCAGCAGGCTCACAGGCACAGATACGCAGTATTTT.

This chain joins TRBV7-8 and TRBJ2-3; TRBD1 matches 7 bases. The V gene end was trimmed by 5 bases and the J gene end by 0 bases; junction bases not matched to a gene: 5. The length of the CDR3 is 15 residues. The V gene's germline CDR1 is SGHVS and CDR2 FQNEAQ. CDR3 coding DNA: TGTGCCAGCAGCGCATACAGGGGTAGCACAGATACGCAGTATTTT. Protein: CASSAYRGSTDTQYF.

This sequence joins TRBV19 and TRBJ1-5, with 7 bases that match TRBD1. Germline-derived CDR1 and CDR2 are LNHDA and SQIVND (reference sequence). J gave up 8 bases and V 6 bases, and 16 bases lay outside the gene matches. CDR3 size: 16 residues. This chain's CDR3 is CASRRSRDSRGEPQHF. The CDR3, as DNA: TGTGCCAGTAGGAGAAGCCGGGACAGCCGTGGGGAGCCCCAGCATTTT.

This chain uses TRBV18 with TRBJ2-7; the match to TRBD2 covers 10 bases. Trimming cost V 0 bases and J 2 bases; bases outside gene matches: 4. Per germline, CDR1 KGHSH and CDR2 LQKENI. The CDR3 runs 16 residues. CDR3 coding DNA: TGTGCCAGCTCACCACCGCAGCGGGGGGGCCCCTACGAGCAGTACTTC. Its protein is CASSPPQRGGPYEQYF.

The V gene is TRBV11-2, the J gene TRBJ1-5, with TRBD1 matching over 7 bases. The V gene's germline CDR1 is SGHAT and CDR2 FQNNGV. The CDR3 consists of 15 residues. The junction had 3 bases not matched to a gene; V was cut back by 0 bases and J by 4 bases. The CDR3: CASSLDRGGNQPQHF. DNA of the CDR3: TGTGCCAGCAGCTTAGACAGGGGGGGTAATCAGCCCCAGCATTTT.

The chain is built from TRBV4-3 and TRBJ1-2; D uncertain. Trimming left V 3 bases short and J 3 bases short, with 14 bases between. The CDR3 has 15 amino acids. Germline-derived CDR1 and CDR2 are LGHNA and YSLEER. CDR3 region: CASSQRWTEDYGYTF. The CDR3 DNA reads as TGCGCCAGCAGCCAGAGGTGGACGGAAGACTATGGCTACACCTTC.

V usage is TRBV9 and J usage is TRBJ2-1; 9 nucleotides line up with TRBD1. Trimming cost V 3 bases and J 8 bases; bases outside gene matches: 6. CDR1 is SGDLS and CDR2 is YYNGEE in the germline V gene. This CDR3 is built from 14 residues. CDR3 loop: CASSDGTGRDEQFF. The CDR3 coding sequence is TGTGCCAGCAGCGACGGGACAGGGAGAGATGAGCAGTTCTTC.